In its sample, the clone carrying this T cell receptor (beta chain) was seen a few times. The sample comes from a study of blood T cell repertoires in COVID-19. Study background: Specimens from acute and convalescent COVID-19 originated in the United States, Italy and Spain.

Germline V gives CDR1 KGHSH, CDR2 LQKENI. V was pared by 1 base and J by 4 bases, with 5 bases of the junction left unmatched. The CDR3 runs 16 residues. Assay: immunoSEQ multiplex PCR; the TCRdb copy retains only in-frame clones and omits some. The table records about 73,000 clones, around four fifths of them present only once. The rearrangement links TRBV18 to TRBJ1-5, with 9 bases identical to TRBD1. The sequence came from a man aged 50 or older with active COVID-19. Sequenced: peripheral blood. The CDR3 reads CASSPRHRGPNQPQHF. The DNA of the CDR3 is TGTGCCAGCTCACCACGGCACAGGGGGCCGAATCAGCCCCAGCATTTT.